These T cell receptor beta chains were read from a single sample in a study of blood T cell repertoires in COVID-19. Here immunoSEQ multiplex PCR was the method, and the copy in TCRdb shows in-frame clones only, minus some. The table includes some 220,000 clones, around 80% detected once. The sample comprised peripheral blood. The receptors were sampled from a woman in her seventies with acute or convalescent COVID-19. CDR3s include the opening cysteine and the closing phenylalanine or tryptophan. The order of the fields is D gene, J gene, clone size, V gene, CDR3 protein, CDR3 DNA. D genes are given only for firm matches. Clone size appears in some rows only: once, few, many, or a class for an expanded clone.

>NA|TRBJ1-5|NA|TRBV4-2
CASSQDSGEREPQHF
TGTGCCAGCAGCCAAGATAGCGGGGAAAGGGAGCCCCAGCATTTT
>TRBD1|TRBJ1-1|NA|TRBV18
CASSPDHRGGGNTEAFF
TGTGCCAGCTCACCCGACCACAGGGGCGGCGGGAACACTGAAGCTTTCTTT
>TRBD2|TRBJ2-5|once|TRBV9
CASSVGISGSGGAGETQYF
TGTGCCAGCAGCGTAGGGATCAGCGGTAGCGGGGGGGCCGGTGAGACCCAGTACTTC
>TRBD2|TRBJ2-3|NA|TRBV7-9
CASSSGLAVSTDTQYF
TGTGCCAGCAGTTCAGGACTAGCGGTGAGCACAGATACGCAGTATTTT
>TRBD2|TRBJ2-1|NA|TRBV24-1
CATRTSGVGTYNEQFF
TGTGCCACCAGGACTAGCGGGGTTGGGACCTACAATGAGCAGTTCTTC
>TRBD2|TRBJ2-7|NA|TRBV6-2/TRBV6-3
CASRYPSGGEGYEQYF
TGTGCCAGCAGGTACCCCAGCGGGGGGGAGGGTTACGAGCAGTACTTC
>TRBD2|TRBJ2-1|once|TRBV7-2
CASGTRLPNEQFF
TGTGCCAGCGGGACTAGGCTCCCCAATGAGCAGTTCTTC
>TRBD1|TRBJ1-3|NA|TRBV10-1
CASRPDRGSGNTIYF
TGCGCCAGCCGACCGGACAGGGGATCTGGAAACACCATATATTTT
>TRBD2|TRBJ2-7|NA|TRBV10-1
CASSERQAGGENEQYF
TGCGCCAGCAGTGAGCGACAGGCGGGGGGCGAAAACGAGCAGTACTTC
>NA|TRBJ1-3|NA|TRBV29-1
CSVVAGNTIYF
TGCAGCGTCGTAGCCGGAAACACCATATATTTT
>TRBD1|TRBJ1-6|NA|TRBV2
CASSQDRGQSPLHF
TGTGCCAGCAGCCAAGACAGGGGGCAATCACCCCTCCACTTT
>NA|TRBJ2-4|NA|TRBV3-1/TRBV3-2
CASSQANIQYF
TGTGCCAGCAGCCAAGCGAACATTCAGTACTTC
>TRBD1|TRBJ2-2|NA|TRBV3-1/TRBV3-2
CASSQVSATGRRELFF
TGTGCCAGCAGCCAAGTTTCGGCGACAGGGCGGAGGGAGCTGTTTTTT
>NA|TRBJ2-6|NA|TRBV30
CAWSLFTGNSGANVLTF
TGTGCCTGGAGTCTATTCACAGGGAATTCTGGGGCCAACGTCCTGACTTTC
>NA|TRBJ2-3|NA|TRBV7-8
CASSPHTRTGRVGDTQYF
TGTGCCAGCAGCCCCCACACGCGGACAGGGAGGGTCGGAGATACGCAGTATTTT
>TRBD1|TRBJ2-7|NA|TRBV7-9
CASSLGDREANEQYF
TGTGCCAGCAGCTTAGGGGACAGGGAGGCGAACGAGCAGTACTTC
>NA|TRBJ2-7|NA|TRBV5-5
CASSFSRGNPYEQYF
TGTGCCAGCAGCTTCAGCAGGGGAAATCCCTACGAGCAGTACTTC
>NA|TRBJ1-2|many|TRBV6-5
CASSYQGGRYGYTF
TGTGCCAGCAGTTACCAGGGAGGACGGTATGGCTACACCTTC
>NA|TRBJ2-1|NA|TRBV4-3
CASSQDNALNEQFF
TGCGCCAGCAGCCAAGATAATGCGCTGAATGAGCAGTTCTTC
>TRBD1|TRBJ2-5|NA|TRBV9
CASRYRTGGQETQYF
TGTGCCAGCAGGTATCGGACAGGGGGCCAAGAGACCCAGTACTTC
>TRBD1|TRBJ1-1|NA|TRBV9
CASSARTGGLNTEAFF
TGTGCCAGCAGCGCCAGGACAGGGGGTTTAAACACTGAAGCTTTCTTT
>TRBD2|TRBJ2-5|few|TRBV10-1
CASSGAGEETQYF
TGCGCCAGCAGTGGAGCGGGGGAAGAGACCCAGTACTTC
>NA|TRBJ1-4|once|TRBV3-1/TRBV3-2
CASSQSSEKLFF
TGTGCCAGCAGCCAATCCAGTGAAAAACTGTTTTTT
>NA|TRBJ1-1|NA|TRBV5-1
CASSLASTVPTEAFF
TGCGCCAGCAGCTTGGCTTCCACAGTCCCCACTGAAGCTTTCTTT
>TRBD1|TRBJ2-7|NA|TRBV18
CASSPLYDRGSSYEQYF
TGTGCCAGCTCACCCCTATACGACAGGGGAAGCTCCTACGAGCAGTACTTC
>NA|TRBJ2-5|NA|TRBV6-5
CASSYGGDKETQYF
TGTGCCAGCAGTTACGGGGGGGACAAAGAGACCCAGTACTTC
>TRBD1|TRBJ1-2|few|TRBV3-1/TRBV3-2
CASSHPTGAIYGYTF
TGTGCCAGCAGCCACCCGACAGGGGCGATCTATGGCTACACCTTC
>TRBD2|TRBJ2-3|few|TRBV4-2
CASSQEGSGGLRTDTQYF
TGTGCCAGCAGCCAAGAAGGTAGCGGGGGTTTACGCACAGATACGCAGTATTTT
>NA|TRBJ1-4|NA|TRBV30
CAWRPRGAGLELFF
TGTGCCTGGAGACCTCGGGGGGCCGGTCTGGAACTGTTTTTT
>NA|TRBJ2-5|NA|TRBV5-5
CASSPGQAGTQYF
TGTGCCAGCAGCCCCGGACAAGCAGGGACCCAGTACTTC
>TRBD2|TRBJ2-5|NA|TRBV3-1/TRBV3-2
CASSPVSRGGGETQYF
TGTGCCAGCAGCCCCGTTTCGCGGGGGGGCGGAGAGACCCAGTACTTC
>NA|TRBJ2-3|many|TRBV5-1
CASSWAGGTDTQYF
TGCGCCAGCAGCTGGGCCGGTGGCACAGATACGCAGTATTTT
>NA|TRBJ2-5|NA|TRBV19
CASSMALKRGQETQYF
TGTGCCAGTAGTATGGCTCTAAAAAGGGGCCAAGAGACCCAGTACTTC
>NA|TRBJ2-1|NA|TRBV10-3
CAIKTAGRNNEQFF
TGTGCCATCAAAACGGCGGGGAGAAACAATGAGCAGTTCTTC
>NA|TRBJ1-2|once|TRBV6-5
CASRMDYYGYTF
TGTGCCAGCAGAATGGACTACTATGGCTACACCTTC
>NA|TRBJ2-5|NA|TRBV7-2
CASSLDTARETQYF
TGTGCCAGCAGCTTAGATACAGCCAGAGAGACCCAGTACTTC
>NA|TRBJ1-2|NA|TRBV2
CASSEGRGNYGYTF
TGTGCCAGCAGTGAGGGACGGGGGAACTATGGCTACACCTTC